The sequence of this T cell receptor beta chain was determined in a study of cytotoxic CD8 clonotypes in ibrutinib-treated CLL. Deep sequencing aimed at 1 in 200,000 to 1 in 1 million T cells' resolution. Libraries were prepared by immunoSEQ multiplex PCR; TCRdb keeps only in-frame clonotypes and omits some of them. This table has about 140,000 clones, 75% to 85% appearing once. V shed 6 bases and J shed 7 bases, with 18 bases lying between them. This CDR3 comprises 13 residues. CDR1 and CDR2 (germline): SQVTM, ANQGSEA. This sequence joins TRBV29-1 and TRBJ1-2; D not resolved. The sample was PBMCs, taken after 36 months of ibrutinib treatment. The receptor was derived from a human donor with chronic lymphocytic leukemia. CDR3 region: CSVLDAALSGYTF. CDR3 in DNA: TGCAGCGTCCTAGATGCCGCGTTGTCTGGCTACACCTTC.